The 18 T cell receptor beta chains presented below share a single source sample, sequenced in a study of early T cells in non-severe SARS-CoV-2 infection. TCRdb re-analysed the 5' RACE reads in MiXCR, keeping a single row per CDR3 protein. The repertoire has around 70,000 distinct CDR3 sequences, 8% to 9.5% of them found once; the top ten carry 3.2%. Sequencing was performed on whole blood. These receptors were collected from an adult who was a healthcare worker with PCR-confirmed SARS-CoV-2 infection or an uninfected control (not recorded which).

The rearrangement links TRBV5-5 to TRBJ1-2; no reliable D call. Germline loops: CDR1 SGHKS, CDR2 YYEKEE (reference sequence). The germline V and J ends were trimmed by 0 bases and 8 bases, with 14 bases remaining between them. CDR3 length: 14 amino acids. The CDR3 region is CASSLDPGRGGYTF. CDR3 DNA sequence: TGTGCCAGCAGCTTGGATCCCGGGAGAGGCGGCTACACCTTC.

The rearrangement links TRBV20-1 to TRBJ2-4; tentatively, D is TRBD1 (5 bases). Trimming removed 3 bases at V and 0 bases at J, with 12 bases between. The length of the CDR3 is 15 residues. Germline V gene lookup returns CDR1 DFQATT and CDR2 SNEGSKA (reference sequence). The CDR3 reads CSARGPSSAKNIQYF. The CDR3 DNA is TGCAGTGCTAGGGGGCCCTCCTCAGCCAAAAACATTCAGTACTTC.

The chain links TRBV2 to TRBJ1-6; no firm D call. The CDR3 is 15 residues long. The ends were cut back, 6 bases at V and 10 bases at J, with 19 bases in the middle. Germline lookup yields CDR1 SNHLY and CDR2 FYNNEI. CDR3 nucleotides: TGTGCCAGCAGGGAAACACTATCGACGGGCTCACCCCTCCACTTT. Its protein product is CASRETLSTGSPLHF.

This sequence joins TRBV7-3 and TRBJ2-2; 8 bases map to TRBD2. Unmatched junction bases numbered 5, after V lost 5 bases and J lost 6 bases. The CDR3 has 14 amino acids. Per the germline V gene, CDR1 is SGHTA and CDR2 is FQGTGA. This chain's CDR3 is CASSQGREAGELFF. The DNA for the CDR3 is TGTGCCAGCAGCCAGGGGCGGGAGGCCGGGGAGCTGTTTTTT. Full variable domain (outside the CDR3, taken from reference TRBV7-3 and TRBJ2-2): GAGVSQTPSNKVTEKGKYVELRCDPISGHTALYWYRQSLGQGPEFLIYFQGTGAADDSGLPNDRFFAVRPEGSVSTLKIQRTERGDSAVYLCASSQGREAGELFFGEGSRLTVL.

This clonotype was picked up a small number of times. This chain joins TRBV5-1 and TRBJ2-5; D is possibly TRBD1 (6 bases). Trimming left V 0 bases short and J 5 bases short, with 14 bases between. From germline, CDR1 is SGHRS and CDR2 YFSETQ. The CDR3 is made up of 15 amino acids. The CDR3 DNA is TGCGCCAGCAGCTTGGCAGCGACAGGTCGTGAGACCCAGTACTTC. It is translated as CASSLAATGRETQYF.

The chain carries TRBV2 and TRBJ2-6; D gene uncertain. This CDR3 has 14 amino acids. Trimming cost V 7 bases and J 0 bases, with 7 bases left between them. Per germline, CDR1 SNHLY and CDR2 FYNNEI. The DNA of the CDR3 is TGTGCCAGCACTGCAGTCTCTGGGGCCAACGTCCTGACTTTC. Translation gives CASTAVSGANVLTF.

V and J are TRBV10-2 and TRBJ1-2; D uncertain. Germline V gene data show CDR1 as WSHSY and CDR2 as SAAADI. CDR3 size: 14 residues. V was trimmed by 3 bases and J by 4 bases, leaving 12 bases between them. The CDR3 bases are TGCGCCAGCAGTGACTTCGACGGACCCTATGGCTACACCTTC. Residues: CASSDFDGPYGYTF.

This clonotype was counted many times. The genes are TRBV20-1 and TRBJ2-7, with unresolved D. Germline CDR1 and CDR2: DFQATT and SNEGSKA (reference sequence). The CDR3 loop spans 13 amino acids. V was shortened by 6 bases and J by 5 bases, with 17 bases between the two germline ends. CDR3: CSAEEGAWNEQYF. CDR3 DNA sequence: TGCAGTGCCGAGGAAGGCGCTTGGAACGAGCAGTACTTC.

This clonotype was seen a few times. This chain connects TRBV7-8 to TRBJ2-3; D is undetermined. The CDR3 sequence is 17 residues long. V lost 2 bases and J 2 bases, leaving 17 bases between the germline ends. Germline V gives CDR1 SGHVS, CDR2 FQNEAQ. CDR3 in amino acids: CASSLLAESRDTDTQYF. DNA for the CDR3: TGTGCCAGCAGCTTACTCGCGGAGTCGCGAGACACAGATACGCAGTATTTT.

The chain links TRBV5-1 to TRBJ2-6; possibly TRBD2 for D (6 bases). V shed 0 bases and J shed 4 bases, with 11 bases lying between them. The CDR3 is made up of 16 amino acids. From germline, CDR1 is SGHRS and CDR2 YFSETQ. The DNA for the CDR3 is TGCGCCAGCAGCTTGGGGCGGGATCTCGGGGCCAACGTCCTGACTTTC. It encodes CASSLGRDLGANVLTF.

This clonotype was seen a few times. V and J are TRBV3-1 and TRBJ2-7, with 13 bases matching TRBD2. Unmatched junction bases numbered 8, after V lost 0 bases and J lost 6 bases. Germline CDR1 and CDR2: LGHDT and YNNKEL (reference sequence). There are 17 residues in the CDR3. The CDR3 DNA reads TGTGCCAGCAGCCAAGATCGAGGGACTAGCGGGATCCGCGAGCAGTACTTC. It is translated as CASSQDRGTSGIREQYF.

This clonotype was counted many times. This CDR3 is CASSLEGGSNQPQHF. CDR3 sequence (DNA): TGTGCCAGCAGCTTAGAAGGGGGCAGCAATCAGCCCCAGCATTTT. The V gene is TRBV7-2, the J gene TRBJ1-5; 7 nucleotides line up with TRBD1. Trimming took 1 base from V and 1 from J; bases not matched to a gene: 1. The CDR3 runs 15 residues. Germline CDR1 SGHTA, CDR2 FQGNSA.

This clonotype has at least ten counts. The chain couples TRBV4-3 to TRBJ1-4, with D possibly matching TRBD1 (5 bases). The ends were cut back, 0 bases at V and 5 bases at J, with 13 bases in the middle. There are 16 residues in the CDR3. CDR1 and CDR2 from the germline V gene are LGHNA and YSLEER. CDR3 in amino acids: CASSQDSGRGNEKLFF. CDR3 bases: TGCGCCAGCAGCCAAGATTCGGGACGGGGGAATGAAAAACTGTTTTTT.

The chain has TRBV20-1 and TRBJ2-7; 8 bases match TRBD2. Per germline, CDR1 DFQATT and CDR2 SNEGSKA (reference sequence). Trimming cost V 0 bases and J 11 bases; bases outside gene matches: 6. CDR3 length equals 12 residues. Here the CDR3 reads CSARDSPRGEYF. The DNA of the CDR3 is TGCAGTGCTAGAGATTCTCCGCGGGGGGAGTACTTC.

This clonotype appeared many times. The chain employs TRBV2 and TRBJ1-1; possibly TRBD1 for D (6 bases). This CDR3 has 13 residues. V was clipped by 7 bases and J by 1 base, with 10 bases between them. Germline loops: CDR1 SNHLY, CDR2 FYNNEI. CDR3 sequence reads: CASKRDTNTEAFF. Written as DNA, the CDR3 is TGTGCCAGCAAGAGGGACACGAACACTGAAGCTTTCTTT.

The J gene is TRBJ2-3, the V gene TRBV20-1, with 7 bases identical to TRBD1. CDR1 is DFQATT, CDR2 SNEGSKA, per germline (reference sequence). V lost 6 bases to trimming and J lost 4 bases; unmatched junction nucleotides: 4. The CDR3 runs to 12 residues. The CDR3 here is CSATGDADTQYF. The DNA for the CDR3 is TGCAGTGCCACAGGGGACGCAGATACGCAGTATTTT.

There are many counts of this clonotype. V gene TRBV6-1 combines with J gene TRBJ1-1; D might be TRBD1 (5 bases). The germline V gene encodes CDR1 MNHNS and CDR2 SASEGT. This CDR3 has 14 amino acids. Deletions cut 2 bases from V and 11 bases from J, with 18 bases between. CDR3 region: CASSEWYLSGDAFF. The CDR3 DNA follows: TGTGCCAGCAGTGAATGGTACTTATCCGGGGACGCTTTCTTT.

The table lists this clonotype with many counts. The V gene is TRBV18, the J gene TRBJ1-6, with 7 bases identical to TRBD1. V trimming: 3 bases; J trimming: 9 bases; junction bases outside the gene matches: 5. The CDR3 is 14 residues long. The V gene's germline CDR1 is KGHSH and CDR2 LQKENI. CDR3: CASSPGTAGSPLHF. The CDR3 DNA reads as TGTGCCAGCTCACCCGGGACAGCTGGTTCACCCCTCCACTTT.